The 10 T cell receptor beta chains listed next were all sequenced from one sample in a study of T cell responses to AZD1222 COVID-19 vaccine. Some clones are missing from TCRdb's copy, which holds only in-frame ones; the method was immunoSEQ multiplex PCR. This table has some 150,000 clones, 80% to 90% appearing once. This specimen was peripheral blood, taken on day 0 of AZD1222 vaccination. The receptors shown here come from an adult in good health.

The CDR3 loop reads CASRGGVHTDTQYF. CDR3 nucleotides: TGTGCCAGCAGGGGGGGGGTACACACAGATACGCAGTATTTT. This rearrangement joins TRBV6-5 to TRBJ2-3; TRBD2 matches 7 bases. Trimming took 6 bases from V and 2 from J; bases not matched to a gene: 5. CDR3 length: 14 residues. Germline CDR1 is MNHEY and CDR2 is SVGAGI.

This clone was observed a single time. The V gene is TRBV27, the J gene TRBJ1-1; D is undetermined. The germline V gene encodes CDR1 MNHEY and CDR2 SMNVEV (reference sequence). The V end was cut by 5 bases, the J end by 0 bases, with 10 bases between. The CDR3 is 14 amino acids. In nucleotides, the CDR3 is TGTGCCAGCAGTGAAGGGCAGCTGAACACTGAAGCTTTCTTT. Amino acid sequence: CASSEGQLNTEAFF.

V usage is TRBV28 and J usage is TRBJ1-5, with a tentative D call TRBD1 (5 bases). Looked up from germline, CDR1 is MDHEN and CDR2 is SYDVKM. V lost 3 bases to trimming and J lost 5 bases, with 11 bases between them. This CDR3 region has 14 residues. The CDR3 region is CASSFRQGDQPQHF. The CDR3 coding sequence is TGTGCCAGCAGTTTTCGGCAGGGTGATCAGCCCCAGCATTTT.

This chain links TRBV7-9 with TRBJ1-4; D remains unclear. The germline V and J ends were trimmed by 5 bases and 0 bases, with 10 bases remaining between them. CDR1 and CDR2 from the germline V gene are SEHNR and FQNEAQ (reference sequence). The CDR3 contains 15 residues. DNA of the CDR3: TGTGCCAGCAGCCACCGCGATGCAACTAATGAAAAACTGTTTTTT. It yields the protein CASSHRDATNEKLFF. The whole variable domain, remainder taken from reference TRBV7-9 and TRBJ1-4, is DTGVSQNPRHKITKRGQNVTFRCDPISEHNRLYWYRQTLGQGPEFLTYFQNEAQLEKSRLLSDRFSAERPKGSFSTLEIQRTEQGDSAMYLCASSHRDATNEKLFFGSGTQLSVL.

This clone showed up just once. The rearrangement joins TRBV21-1 to TRBJ1-3; the table's D call of TRBD1 was not tested on the DNA. TRBV21-1 counts as a pseudogene. The CDR3 length is 15 residues. The CDR3 DNA reads TGTGCCAGCACATCCGGCCCCTCAGGGGGAAACACCATATATTTT. This translates into CASTSGPSGGNTIYF.

The DNA for the CDR3 is TGTGCCAGCAGGGTGGGGCCGGGACAGAGTAACGAGCAGTACTTC. Its protein is CASRVGPGQSNEQYF. The J gene is TRBJ2-7, the V gene TRBV2, with 7 bases lining up with TRBD1. Germline CDR1 is SNHLY and CDR2 is FYNNEI. The CDR3 extends over 15 amino acids. V lost 6 bases to trimming and J lost 5 bases; unmatched junction nucleotides: 13. Full variable domain (missing parts from reference TRBV2 and TRBJ2-7): EPEVTQTPSHQVTQMGQEVILRCVPISNHLYFYWYRQILGQKVEFLVSFYNNEISEKSEIFDDQFSVERPDGSNFTLKIRSTKLEDSAMYFCASRVGPGQSNEQYFGPGTRLTVT.

The J gene is TRBJ2-3, the V gene TRBV6-5, with D possibly TRBD2 on 6 matching bases. Germline-derived CDR1 and CDR2 are MNHEY and SVGAGI. The CDR3 runs to 15 residues. The ends were cut back, 5 bases at V and 6 bases at J, with 18 bases in the middle. CDR3 sequence reads: CASSRKPLSGDTQYF. CDR3 DNA sequence: TGTGCCAGCAGTCGGAAGCCCCTGAGCGGGGATACGCAGTATTTT.

The sample holds one count of this clone. The chain has TRBV4-1 and TRBJ2-7; a weak D match, TRBD1 (5 bases). Germline CDR1 MGHRA, CDR2 YSYEKL. This CDR3 comprises 18 residues. V lost 4 bases and J 0 bases, leaving 22 bases between the germline ends. CDR3 nucleotides: TGCGCCAGCAGCCCAATCTCCGCCGTCGGCCAGGGCTCCTACGAGCAGTACTTC. It specifies CASSPISAVGQGSYEQYF.

The V gene is TRBV18, the J gene TRBJ1-2, with D unresolved. Trimming pared 2 bases from V and 5 bases from J, leaving 15 bases between. Germline values: CDR1 KGHSH, CDR2 LQKENI. CDR3 size: 15 residues. The CDR3 loop reads CASSPGPSLDYGYTF. The CDR3 DNA is TGTGCCAGCTCACCAGGGCCCAGCCTTGATTATGGCTACACCTTC.

This chain connects TRBV19 to TRBJ2-2; D is perhaps TRBD1 or TRBD2 (7 bases each). CDR1 is LNHDA and CDR2 is SQIVND in the germline V gene (reference sequence). The V and J ends lost 9 bases and 4 bases respectively, with 15 bases between them. The CDR3 consists of 14 residues. The CDR3: CASGVRGGTGELFF. The DNA for the CDR3 is TGTGCCAGCGGGGTCAGGGGGGGCACCGGGGAGCTGTTTTTT.